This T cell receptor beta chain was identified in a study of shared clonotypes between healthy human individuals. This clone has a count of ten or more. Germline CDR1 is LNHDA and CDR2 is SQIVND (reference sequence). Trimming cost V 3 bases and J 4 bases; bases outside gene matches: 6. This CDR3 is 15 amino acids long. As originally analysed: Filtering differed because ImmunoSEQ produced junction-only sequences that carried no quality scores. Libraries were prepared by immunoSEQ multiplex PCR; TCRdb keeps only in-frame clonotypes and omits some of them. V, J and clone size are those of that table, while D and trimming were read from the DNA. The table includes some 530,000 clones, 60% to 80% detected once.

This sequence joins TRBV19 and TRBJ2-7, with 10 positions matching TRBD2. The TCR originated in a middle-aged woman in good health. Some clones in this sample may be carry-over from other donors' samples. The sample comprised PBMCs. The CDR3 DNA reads TGTGCCAGTAGTATCGCTAGCGGGGGACTATACGAGCAGTACTTC. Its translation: CASSIASGGLYEQYF.